Following are 24 T cell receptor beta chains from one sample sequenced in a study of blood T cell repertoires in COVID-19. Sequencing used immunoSEQ multiplex PCR; TCRdb keeps in-frame clones, though not all of them. The table lists around 160,000 clones, under 95% of them singletons. The specimen sequenced was peripheral blood. These receptors came from a man aged 18 to 29 with acute or convalescent COVID-19.

This chain uses TRBV7-9 with TRBJ1-1; possibly TRBD1 for D (6 bases). This CDR3 is 15 amino acids long. Germline V gene sequence: CDR1 SEHNR, CDR2 FQNEAQ (reference sequence). The V end was cut by 4 bases, the J end by 2 bases, with 14 bases between. The CDR3 nucleotides read TGTGCCAGCAGCTGGAGGAGTGGGACAAACACTGAAGCTTTCTTT. Protein product: CASSWRSGTNTEAFF. Full variable domain (outside the CDR3, taken from reference TRBV7-9 and TRBJ1-1): DTGVSQNPRHKITKRGQNVTFRCDPISEHNRLYWYRQTLGQGPEFLTYFQNEAQLEKSRLLSDRFSAERPKGSFSTLEIQRTEQGDSAMYLCASSWRSGTNTEAFFGQGTRLTVV.

The chain carries TRBV7-2 and TRBJ1-5; TRBD1 matches 8 bases. Per germline, CDR1 SGHTA and CDR2 FQGNSA. V shed 5 bases and J 4 bases; nucleotides not matched to a gene: 7. The CDR3 is made up of 15 amino acids. DNA for the CDR3: TGTGCCAGCAGCGGACGGACAGGGCCGAATCAGCCCCAGCATTTT. Translated, it gives CASSGRTGPNQPQHF.

The rearrangement links TRBV5-1 to TRBJ2-1, with TRBD2 identical over 8 bases. The CDR3 is 16 residues long. The germline V gene has CDR1 SGHRS and CDR2 YFSETQ. Trimming took 3 bases from V and 4 from J; bases not matched to a gene: 9. CDR3 nucleotide sequence: TGCGCCAGCAGCTCGCGGGAGGTTGAGGGTTACAATGAGCAGTTCTTC. This codes for CASSSREVEGYNEQFF.

The rearrangement links TRBV5-1 to TRBJ1-5; D unresolved. Germline loops: CDR1 SGHRS, CDR2 YFSETQ. Trimming stripped 0 bases from V and 4 bases from J, with 5 bases between. The CDR3 contains 13 residues. CDR3 nucleotides: TGCGCCAGCAGCTTGGCCGAGAATCAGCCCCAGCATTTT. Its protein is CASSLAENQPQHF.

This chain links TRBV7-9 with TRBJ1-6; a weak D match, TRBD1 (5 bases). This CDR3 is 14 amino acids long. Germline-derived CDR1 and CDR2 are SEHNR and FQNEAQ (reference sequence). V lost 1 base and J 5 bases, leaving 6 bases between the germline ends. The CDR3 is CASSLGGDNSPLHF. The CDR3, as DNA: TGTGCCAGCAGCTTAGGGGGGGATAATTCACCCCTCCACTTT.

V usage is TRBV19 and J usage is TRBJ1-3; D remains ambiguous. The CDR3 runs 13 residues. Trimming removed 4 bases from V and 9 bases from J, with 13 bases in between. In germline, CDR1 is LNHDA, CDR2 SQIVND (reference sequence). CDR3: CASSNRVRSTIYF. CDR3 coding DNA: TGTGCCAGTAGTAACCGCGTTAGGAGCACCATATATTTT.

This clone appeared a single time. The rearrangement joins TRBV7-9 to TRBJ2-5; 8 bases are a match to TRBD1. The V gene's germline CDR1 is SEHNR and CDR2 FQNEAQ (reference sequence). The CDR3 covers 16 residues. With V trimmed by 3 bases and J by 5 bases, 11 bases remained unmatched. The chain's CDR3 is CASSLERQGFEETQYF. The CDR3 DNA sequence: TGTGCCAGCAGCTTGGAAAGACAGGGGTTCGAGGAGACCCAGTACTTC.

The chain employs TRBV5-6 and TRBJ1-2, with D tentatively TRBD1 (5 bases). Germline V gives CDR1 SGHDT, CDR2 YYEEEE. Deletions cut 0 bases from V and 10 bases from J, with 25 bases between. The CDR3 contains 17 residues. CDR3 sequence (DNA): TGTGCCAGCAGCTTGGCCCTTCTGGGGCAGGCTGACTTCTCCTACACCTTC. It encodes CASSLALLGQADFSYTF.

This chain joins TRBV18 and TRBJ1-5; 7 nucleotides line up with TRBD1. The CDR3 consists of 14 residues. The V segment lost 3 bases and the J segment 4 bases; nucleotides outside the gene matches: 3. Germline CDR1 KGHSH, CDR2 LQKENI. The CDR3 protein is CASSPDRENQPQHF. CDR3 sequence (DNA): TGTGCCAGCTCACCCGACAGGGAAAATCAGCCCCAGCATTTT. Looking up the rest from reference TRBV18 and TRBJ1-5 gives the full variable domain: NAGVMQNPRHLVRRRGQEARLRCSPMKGHSHVYWYRQLPEEGLKFMVYLQKENIIDESGMPKERFSAEFPKEGPSILRIQQVVRGDSAAYFCASSPDRENQPQHFGDGTRLSIL.

The chain carries TRBV30 and TRBJ1-5, with D perhaps matching TRBD1 (5 bases). V was clipped by 3 bases and J by 4 bases, with 19 bases between them. The CDR3 is made up of 16 amino acids. Germline-derived CDR1 and CDR2 are GTSNPN and SVGIG (reference sequence). Here the CDR3 reads CAWSGPVGAGNQPQHF. The CDR3 coding sequence is TGTGCCTGGAGCGGGCCGGTAGGGGCCGGGAATCAGCCCCAGCATTTT.

The chain links TRBV6-5 to TRBJ2-7; TRBD1 aligns across 8 bases. The junction had 6 bases not matched to a gene; V was cut back by 5 bases and J by 3 bases. CDR1 and CDR2 (germline): MNHEY, SVGAGI. The CDR3 has 14 amino acids. The CDR3 DNA sequence: TGTGCCAGCAGTACCAACAGGGGGATCTACGAGCAGTACTTC. Its translation: CASSTNRGIYEQYF.

V is TRBV7-8 and J is TRBJ1-2; D remains ambiguous. CDR3 length: 12 amino acids. V was trimmed by 4 bases and J by 7 bases, leaving 10 bases between them. Germline V CDR1 and CDR2: SGHVS, FQNEAQ. The CDR3 sequence is CASSYPGSGYTF. CDR3 nucleotides: TGTGCCAGCAGCTACCCAGGAAGTGGCTACACCTTC.

This chain uses TRBV29-1 with TRBJ1-1; TRBD1 might be the D (6 bases). Germline loops: CDR1 SQVTM, CDR2 ANQGSEA. The CDR3 is made up of 13 amino acids. V dropped 5 bases and J dropped 5 bases, with 15 bases sitting between them. The CDR3 here is CSVFTGSGTEAFF. The CDR3 DNA follows: TGCAGCGTTTTCACAGGGTCTGGAACTGAAGCTTTCTTT.

V gene TRBV5-6 combines with J gene TRBJ1-2; D perhaps matches TRBD1 (6 bases). From germline, CDR1 is SGHDT and CDR2 YYEEEE. V was shortened by 2 bases and J by 2 bases, with 10 bases between the two germline ends. The CDR3 has 14 amino acids. This CDR3 is CASSLGRGNYGYTF. DNA for the CDR3: TGTGCCAGCAGCTTAGGCAGGGGAAACTATGGCTACACCTTC.

This sequence joins TRBV5-6 and TRBJ2-5, with D unclear. This CDR3 comprises 16 residues. V lost 1 base, J lost 0 bases, and 13 bases lay in between. Germline V gene data show CDR1 as SGHDT and CDR2 as YYEEEE. The CDR3 protein is CASSLKLLANQETQYF. The DNA for the CDR3 is TGTGCCAGCAGCTTGAAATTATTGGCAAACCAAGAGACCCAGTACTTC. Variable domain in full (rest from reference TRBV5-6 and TRBJ2-5): DAGVTQSPTHLIKTRGQQVTLRCSPKSGHDTVSWYQQALGQGPQFIFQYYEEEERQRGNFPDRFSGHQFPNYSSELNVNALLLGDSALYLCASSLKLLANQETQYFGPGTRLLVL.

V is TRBV15 and J is TRBJ1-2, with unresolved D. Deletions cut 0 bases from V and 4 bases from J, with 6 bases between. Germline V lookup: CDR1 LNHNV, CDR2 YYDKDF (reference sequence). The CDR3 has 13 residues. Written as DNA, the CDR3 is TGTGCCACCAGCAGAGATCATTTCTATGGCTACACCTTC. Its protein product is CATSRDHFYGYTF.

V and J are TRBV5-1 and TRBJ1-2; weak D call: TRBD1 (6 bases). The CDR3 extends over 12 amino acids. The V and J ends lost 4 bases and 2 bases respectively, with 6 bases between them. Germline CDR1 SGHRS, CDR2 YFSETQ. CDR3 sequence (DNA): TGCGCCAGCAGCGACAGGAACTATGGCTACACCTTC. This encodes CASSDRNYGYTF.

The rearrangement uses TRBV19 and TRBJ1-2; TRBD1 matches 7 bases. The CDR3 covers 13 residues. The junction had 4 bases not matched to a gene; V was cut back by 5 bases and J by 4 bases. Per germline, CDR1 LNHDA and CDR2 SQIVND (reference sequence). The CDR3 nucleotides read TGTGCCAGTAGTGGTAGGGGGCTCTATGGCTACACCTTC. Residues: CASSGRGLYGYTF. Full variable domain (missing parts from reference TRBV19 and TRBJ1-2): DGGITQSPKYLFRKEGQNVTLSCEQNLNHDAMYWYRQDPGQGLRLIYYSQIVNDFQKGDIAEGYSVSREKKESFPLTVTSAQKNPTAFYLCASSGRGLYGYTFGSGTRLTVV.

This sequence joins TRBV11-2 and TRBJ2-3; 9 bases are a match to TRBD2. V trimming: 5 bases; J trimming: 8 bases; junction bases outside the gene matches: 14. The CDR3 covers 16 residues. The germline V gene encodes CDR1 SGHAT and CDR2 FQNNGV. CDR3 sequence (DNA): TGTGCCAGCAGCCCCGGGACTAGCAGGAGTTATTCTACGCAGTATTTT. Translation: CASSPGTSRSYSTQYF.

The count of this clone is one. This rearrangement joins TRBV5-1 to TRBJ2-4; 8 positions match TRBD2. This CDR3 is built from 16 residues. J gave up 0 bases and V 3 bases, and 5 bases lay outside the gene matches. CDR1 and CDR2 from the germline V gene are SGHRS and YFSETQ. CDR3 DNA sequence: TGCGCCAGCAGCTACAGCGGGGGAGCAGCCAAAAACATTCAGTACTTC. It yields the protein CASSYSGGAAKNIQYF.

The chain carries TRBV15 and TRBJ2-7; the D is unclear. This CDR3 is 15 amino acids long. The germline V and J ends were trimmed by 2 bases and 1 base, with 12 bases remaining between them. The V gene's germline CDR1 is LNHNV and CDR2 YYDKDF (reference sequence). The CDR3 region is CATSRFFDISYEQYF. The CDR3 DNA follows: TGTGCCACCAGCAGATTCTTCGACATATCCTACGAGCAGTACTTC.

The chain joins TRBV27 to TRBJ1-1; 7 positions match TRBD1. Unmatched junction bases numbered 1, after V lost 2 bases and J lost 1 base. Germline V lookup: CDR1 MNHEY, CDR2 SMNVEV (reference sequence). The CDR3 loop spans 14 amino acids. CDR3 sequence: CASSLAGGNTEAFF. The CDR3 DNA is TGTGCCAGCAGTTTAGCAGGGGGGAACACTGAAGCTTTCTTT.

CDR3 sequence reads: CASSSKPKIPDTEAFF. The CDR3 coding sequence is TGCGCCAGCAGCTCTAAACCCAAGATCCCTGACACTGAAGCTTTCTTT. The rearrangement links TRBV5-1 to TRBJ1-1; D is uncertain. This CDR3 contains 16 residues. Trimming took 3 bases from V and 3 from J, leaving 18 bases between them. CDR1 is SGHRS, CDR2 YFSETQ, per germline.

The chain couples TRBV24-1 to TRBJ2-5, with a tentative D call TRBD1 (6 bases). The CDR3 length is 15 residues. From germline, CDR1 is KGHDR and CDR2 SFDVKD. The V and J ends lost 3 bases and 5 bases respectively, with 15 bases between them. The CDR3 DNA reads as TGTGCCACCAGTGATCCATCCCAGGGGCATGAGACCCAGTACTTC. Translating it yields CATSDPSQGHETQYF.